Below, 13 T cell receptor beta chains from the same sample are listed, as sequenced in a study of control samples from healthy donors and cancer patients. Using immunoSEQ multiplex PCR, the repertoire was profiled, and TCRdb retains in-frame clones only, with some absent. The data hold some 71,000 clones, with roughly 89% observed a single time. The sample taken for sequencing was PBMCs. The receptors shown here come from a man aged 55 to 70 with colorectal cancer.

V and J are TRBV19 and TRBJ1-1, with 12 bases aligning to TRBD1. The CDR3 covers 16 residues. The V gene's germline CDR1 is LNHDA and CDR2 SQIVND (reference sequence). With 4 bases clipped from V and 3 bases from J, the junction kept 6 bases outside the gene matches. CDR3 loop: CASSNRDRGRHTEAFF. The CDR3 bases are TGTGCCAGTAGTAACCGGGACAGGGGGCGTCACACTGAAGCTTTCTTT.

A single count supports this clone. The chain carries TRBV19 and TRBJ2-1; D uncertain. Germline-derived CDR1 and CDR2 are LNHDA and SQIVND (reference sequence). The germline V and J ends were trimmed by 1 base and 4 bases, with 8 bases remaining between them. The CDR3 is made up of 14 amino acids. CDR3 region: CASSIGVGYNEQFF. The CDR3 nucleotides read TGTGCCAGTAGTATAGGGGTAGGTTACAATGAGCAGTTCTTC.

The chain combines TRBV5-1 with TRBJ1-6, with D maybe TRBD1 (5 bases). Germline V CDR1 and CDR2: SGHRS, YFSETQ. This CDR3 comprises 15 residues. Trimming removed 0 bases from V and 9 bases from J, with 13 bases in between. As DNA, the CDR3 is TGCGCCAGCAGCTTGGAACGGGGACCCGGTTCACCCCTCCACTTT. Protein: CASSLERGPGSPLHF.

Only a few counts were recorded for this clone. The chain employs TRBV6-4 and TRBJ2-1, with D perhaps being TRBD1 or TRBD2 (5 bases each). CDR3 length: 15 residues. Between the trimmed V and J ends, which lost 5 bases and 5 bases, there was a span of 16 bases. Germline CDR1 reads MRHNA; CDR2 reads SNTAGT. The CDR3 here is CASSREGQGHNEQFF. The DNA of the CDR3 is TGTGCCAGCAGTCGTGAGGGCCAGGGACACAATGAGCAGTTCTTC.

In regard to this clone: Germline and junction disagree at one end, which may indicate a read error. The V and J genes are TRBV14 and TRBJ2-3; TRBD2 matches 10 bases. CDR3 size: 18 residues. Germline assignment: CDR1 SGHDN and CDR2 FVKESK. This chain's CDR3 is CASSQAGGQYSTTDTQYF. The CDR3 nucleotides read TGTGCCAGCAGTCAAGCGGGGGGGCAATATTCAACCACAGATACGCAGTATTTT.

The chain recombines TRBV5-4 with TRBJ2-2, with D perhaps being TRBD1 or TRBD2 (5 bases each). Germline CDR1 is SGHNT and CDR2 is YYREEE (reference sequence). Trimming took off 4 bases at V and 8 bases at J, with 9 bases between the two ends. The CDR3 extends over 12 amino acids. In DNA, the CDR3 is TGTGCCAGCAGCCAATGGGGGGGGGAGCTGTTTTTT. The encoded protein is CASSQWGGELFF.

This clone was seen just once. J is TRBJ2-7 and V is TRBV30; perhaps D is TRBD1 or TRBD2 (6 bases each). Trimming removed 5 bases from V and 3 bases from J, with 17 bases in between. Germline CDR1 GTSNPN, CDR2 SVGIG (reference sequence). The CDR3 contains 14 residues. The CDR3 bases are TGTGCCTGGGGGGACGGGGGCCCGAGCTACGAGCAGTACTTC. The encoded protein is CAWGDGGPSYEQYF.

CDR3 DNA: TGTGCCACTTCCCAGAAGGACACCTCCTACAATGAGCAGTTCTTC. Translating gives CATSQKDTSYNEQFF. The chain has TRBV9 and TRBJ2-1; TRBD1 might be the D (5 bases). CDR1 SGDLS and CDR2 YYNGEE come from the germline V gene. The ends were cut back, 9 bases at V and 0 bases at J, with 16 bases in the middle. The CDR3 contains 15 residues.

The J gene is TRBJ2-7, the V gene TRBV9; the D call may be TRBD1 or TRBD2 (7 bases each). V lost 1 base to trimming and J lost 6 bases, with 14 bases between them. This CDR3 region has 14 residues. The germline V gene has CDR1 SGDLS and CDR2 YYNGEE. The CDR3 reads CASSVREGASEQYF. The CDR3 bases are TGTGCCAGCAGCGTAAGGGAGGGGGCCAGCGAGCAGTACTTC. Filled out from reference TRBV9 and TRBJ2-7, the complete variable domain reads DSGVTQTPKHLITATGQRVTLRCSPRSGDLSVYWYQQSLDQGLQFLIQYYNGEERAKGNILERFSAQQFPDLHSELNLSSLELGDSALYFCASSVREGASEQYFGPGTRLTVT.

The chain couples TRBV4-2 to TRBJ2-2; tentatively, D is TRBD1 (5 bases). Germline loops: CDR1 LGHNA, CDR2 YNFKEQ. CDR3 size: 15 residues. Trimming stripped 0 bases from V and 4 bases from J, with 9 bases between. DNA of the CDR3: TGTGCCAGCAGCCAAGATCGGACACTCACCGGGGAGCTGTTTTTT. Translation: CASSQDRTLTGELFF.

The V call is TRBV4-1, the J call TRBJ1-4, with D possibly TRBD1 on 5 matching bases. CDR1 is MGHRA, CDR2 YSYEKL, per germline. Trimming left V 1 base short and J 3 bases short, with 12 bases between. This CDR3 region has 16 residues. The DNA for the CDR3 is TGCGCCAGCAGCCAAGGTTCAGGGTACTCTAATGAAAAACTGTTTTTT. Amino acid sequence: CASSQGSGYSNEKLFF.

The V gene is TRBV24-1, the J gene TRBJ1-5, with D perhaps TRBD1 (5 bases). V lost 4 bases, J lost 5 bases, and 11 bases lay in between. Germline loops: CDR1 KGHDR, CDR2 SFDVKD. The CDR3 extends over 14 amino acids. CDR3: CATSDPGKYQPQHF. In DNA form, the CDR3 reads TGTGCCACCAGTGACCCAGGGAAATATCAGCCCCAGCATTTT.

J is TRBJ1-4 and V is TRBV5-1; TRBD1 matches 8 bases. Germline CDR1 SGHRS, CDR2 YFSETQ. CDR3 length: 17 amino acids. V lost 2 bases, J lost 0 bases, and 6 bases stayed unmatched. The CDR3 sequence: CASSLLPGQATNEKLFF. DNA for the CDR3: TGCGCCAGCAGCTTACTGCCGGGACAGGCAACTAATGAAAAACTGTTTTTT.